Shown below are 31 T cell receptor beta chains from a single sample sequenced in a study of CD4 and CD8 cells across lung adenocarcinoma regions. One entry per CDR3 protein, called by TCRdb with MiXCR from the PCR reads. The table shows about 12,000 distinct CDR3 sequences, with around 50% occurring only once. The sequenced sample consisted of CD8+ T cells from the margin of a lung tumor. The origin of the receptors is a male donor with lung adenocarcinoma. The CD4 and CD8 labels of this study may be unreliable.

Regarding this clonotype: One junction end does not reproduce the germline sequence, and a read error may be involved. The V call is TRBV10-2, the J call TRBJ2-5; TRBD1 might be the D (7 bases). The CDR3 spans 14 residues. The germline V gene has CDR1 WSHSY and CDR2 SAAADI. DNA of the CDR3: TGTGCGGGGATCCGGGACAGCCCTAAAGACACCCAGTACTTC. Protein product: CAGIRDSPKDTQYF.

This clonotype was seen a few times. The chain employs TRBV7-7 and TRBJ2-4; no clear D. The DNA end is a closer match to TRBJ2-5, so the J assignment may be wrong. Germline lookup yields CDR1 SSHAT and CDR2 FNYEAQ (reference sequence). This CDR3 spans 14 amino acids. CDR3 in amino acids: CASSLDTLQETQYF. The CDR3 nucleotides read TGTGCCAGCAGCTTAGACACGCTCCAAGAGACCCAGTACTTC.

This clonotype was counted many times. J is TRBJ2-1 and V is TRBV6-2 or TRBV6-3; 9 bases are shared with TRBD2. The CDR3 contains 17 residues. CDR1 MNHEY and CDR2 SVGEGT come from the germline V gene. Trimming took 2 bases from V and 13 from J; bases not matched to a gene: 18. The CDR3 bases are TGTGCCAGCAGTTACGTAGCGGGAGTAGGGAATCAAGAGACCCAGTTCTTC. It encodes CASSYVAGVGNQETQFF.

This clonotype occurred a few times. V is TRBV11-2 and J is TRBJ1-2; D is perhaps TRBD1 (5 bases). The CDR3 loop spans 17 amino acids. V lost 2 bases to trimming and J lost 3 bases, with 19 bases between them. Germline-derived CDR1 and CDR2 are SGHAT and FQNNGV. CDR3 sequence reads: CASSLTPWGEDDYGYTF. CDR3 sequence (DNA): TGTGCCAGCAGCTTAACCCCGTGGGGGGAAGACGACTATGGCTACACCTTC. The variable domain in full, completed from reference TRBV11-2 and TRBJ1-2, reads EAGVAQSPRYKIIEKRQSVAFWCNPISGHATLYWYQQILGQGPKLLIQFQNNGVVDDSQLPKDRFSAERLKGVDSTLKIQPAKLEDSAVYLCASSLTPWGEDDYGYTFGSGTRLTVV.

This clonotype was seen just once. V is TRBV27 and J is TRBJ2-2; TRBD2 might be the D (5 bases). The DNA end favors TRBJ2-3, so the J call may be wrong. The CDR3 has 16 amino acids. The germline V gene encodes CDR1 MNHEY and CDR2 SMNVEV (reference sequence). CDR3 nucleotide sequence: TGTGCCAGCAGGTCTCTTCAGGCTGTTGGCACCGGGGCGCAGTATTTT. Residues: CASRSLQAVGTGAQYF.

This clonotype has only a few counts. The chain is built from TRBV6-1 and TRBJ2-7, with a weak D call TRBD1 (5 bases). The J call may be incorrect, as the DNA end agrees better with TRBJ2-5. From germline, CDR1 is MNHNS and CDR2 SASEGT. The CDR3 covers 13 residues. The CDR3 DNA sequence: TGTGCCAACCGACAGTACCCACAAGAGACCCAGTACTTC. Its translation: CANRQYPQETQYF.

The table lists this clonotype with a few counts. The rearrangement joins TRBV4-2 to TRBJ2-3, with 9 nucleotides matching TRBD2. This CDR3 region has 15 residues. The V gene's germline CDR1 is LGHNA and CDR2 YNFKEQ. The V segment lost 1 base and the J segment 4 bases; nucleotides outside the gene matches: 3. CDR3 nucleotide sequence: TGTGCCAGCAGCCAAGGCGGGAGGGCCTCAGATACGCAGTATTTT. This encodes CASSQGGRASDTQYF.

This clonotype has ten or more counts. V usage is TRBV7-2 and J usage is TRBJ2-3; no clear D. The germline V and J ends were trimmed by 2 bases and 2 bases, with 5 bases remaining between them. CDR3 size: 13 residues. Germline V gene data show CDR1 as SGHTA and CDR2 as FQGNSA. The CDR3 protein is CASSLQVTDTQYF. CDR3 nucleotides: TGTGCCAGCAGCTTACAGGTCACAGATACGCAGTATTTT.

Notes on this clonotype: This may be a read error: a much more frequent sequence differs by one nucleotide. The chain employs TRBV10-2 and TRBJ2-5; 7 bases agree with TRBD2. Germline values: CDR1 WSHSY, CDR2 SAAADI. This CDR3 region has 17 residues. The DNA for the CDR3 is TGCGCCAGCAGTGACCCAATGGGGGGGAGGAACCAAGAGACCCAGTCCTTC. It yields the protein CASSDPMGGRNQETQSF.

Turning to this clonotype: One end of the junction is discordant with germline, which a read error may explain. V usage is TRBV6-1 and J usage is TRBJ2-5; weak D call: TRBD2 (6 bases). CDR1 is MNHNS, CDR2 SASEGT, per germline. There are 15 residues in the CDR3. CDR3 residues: CGSSAGWGATDMQYF. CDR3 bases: TGTGGCAGCAGTGCGGGGTGGGGAGCCACAGACATGCAGTACTTT.

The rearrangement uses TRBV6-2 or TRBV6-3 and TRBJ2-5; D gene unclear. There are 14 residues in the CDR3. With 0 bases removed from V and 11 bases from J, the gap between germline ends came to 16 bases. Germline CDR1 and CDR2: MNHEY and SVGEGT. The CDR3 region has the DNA TGTGCCAGCAGTTACTCAGACTTGATCGCGGAGCAGTACTTC. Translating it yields CASSYSDLIAEQYF.

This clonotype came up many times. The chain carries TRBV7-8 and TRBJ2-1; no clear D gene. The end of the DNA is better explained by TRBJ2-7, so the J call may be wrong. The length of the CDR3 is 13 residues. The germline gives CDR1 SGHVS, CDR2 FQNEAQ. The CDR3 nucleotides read TGTGCCAGCAGGTCTGGTCTCTCCTACGAGCAGTACTTC. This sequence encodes CASRSGLSYEQYF.

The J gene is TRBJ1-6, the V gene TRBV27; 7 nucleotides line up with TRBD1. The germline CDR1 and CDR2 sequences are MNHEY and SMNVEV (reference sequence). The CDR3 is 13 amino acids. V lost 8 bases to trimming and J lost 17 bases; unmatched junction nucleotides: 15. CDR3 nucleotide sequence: TGTGCCAGCGCCCCAACGGGACAGCGAGTATTCCACTTT. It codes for CASAPTGQRVFHF.

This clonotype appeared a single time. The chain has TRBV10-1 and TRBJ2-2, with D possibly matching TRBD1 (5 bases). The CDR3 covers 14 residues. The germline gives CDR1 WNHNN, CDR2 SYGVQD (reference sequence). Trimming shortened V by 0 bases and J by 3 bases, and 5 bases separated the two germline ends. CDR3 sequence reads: CASSESGDTGELFF. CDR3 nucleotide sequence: TGCGCCAGCAGTGAGTCAGGGGACACCGGGGAGCTGTTTTTT.

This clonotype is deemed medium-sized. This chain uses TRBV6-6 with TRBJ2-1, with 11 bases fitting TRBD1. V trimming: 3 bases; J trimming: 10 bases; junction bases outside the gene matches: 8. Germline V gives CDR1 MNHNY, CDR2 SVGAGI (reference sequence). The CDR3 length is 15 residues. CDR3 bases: TGTGCCAGCAGTTATTACGGACAGGGGGCGAGCGAGCAGTTCTTC. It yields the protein CASSYYGQGASEQFF.

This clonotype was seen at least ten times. CDR3 residues: CASSFHPRTSGSSREQYF. CDR3 in DNA: TGTGCCAGCAGTTTCCATCCCCGGACTAGCGGCTCCTCTCGCGAGCAGTACTTC. This chain joins TRBV6-2 or TRBV6-3 and TRBJ2-7; TRBD2 agrees at 10 bases. The CDR3 loop spans 18 amino acids. The J segment lost 6 bases and the V segment lost 4 bases, leaving 18 bases of the junction unmatched. Per the germline V gene, CDR1 is MNHEY and CDR2 is SVGEGT.

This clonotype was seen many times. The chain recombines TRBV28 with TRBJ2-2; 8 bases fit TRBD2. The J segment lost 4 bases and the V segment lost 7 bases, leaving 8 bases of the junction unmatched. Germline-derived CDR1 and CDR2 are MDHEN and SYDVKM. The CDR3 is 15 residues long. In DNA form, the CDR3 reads TGTGCCAGCAAGCCGGGACTAGACGTCACCGGGGAGCTGTTTTTT. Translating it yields CASKPGLDVTGELFF.

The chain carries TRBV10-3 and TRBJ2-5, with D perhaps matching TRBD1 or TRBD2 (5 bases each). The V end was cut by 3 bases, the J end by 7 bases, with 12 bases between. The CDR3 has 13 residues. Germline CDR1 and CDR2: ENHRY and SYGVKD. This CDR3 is CAISDEGRVTQYF. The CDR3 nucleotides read TGTGCCATCAGTGATGAGGGGCGTGTGACCCAGTACTTC.

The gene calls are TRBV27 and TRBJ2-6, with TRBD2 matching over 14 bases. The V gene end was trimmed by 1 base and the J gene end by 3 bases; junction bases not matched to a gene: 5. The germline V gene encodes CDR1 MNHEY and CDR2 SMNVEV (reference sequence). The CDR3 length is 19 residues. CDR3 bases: TGTGCCAGCAGTTTATTCTCGGGACTAGCGGGAGATGGGGCCAACGTCCTGACTTTC. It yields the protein CASSLFSGLAGDGANVLTF.

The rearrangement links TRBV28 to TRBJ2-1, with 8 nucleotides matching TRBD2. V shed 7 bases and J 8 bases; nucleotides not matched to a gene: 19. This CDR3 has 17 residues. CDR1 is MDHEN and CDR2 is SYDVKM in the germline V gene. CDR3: CASTFSLTSAQIDEQFF. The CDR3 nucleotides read TGTGCCAGCACCTTTTCCCTGACTAGCGCTCAAATCGATGAGCAGTTCTTC. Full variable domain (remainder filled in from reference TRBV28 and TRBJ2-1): DVKVTQSSRYLVKRTGEKVFLECVQDMDHENMFWYRQDPGLGLRLIYFSYDVKMKEKGDIPEGYSVSREKKERFSLILESASTNQTSMYLCASTFSLTSAQIDEQFFGPGTRLTVL.

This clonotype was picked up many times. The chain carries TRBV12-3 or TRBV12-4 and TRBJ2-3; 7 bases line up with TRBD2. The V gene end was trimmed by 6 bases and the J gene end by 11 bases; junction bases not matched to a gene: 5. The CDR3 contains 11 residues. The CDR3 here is CASRRGEGQYF. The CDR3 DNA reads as TGTGCCAGCAGACGAGGGGAGGGGCAGTATTTT.

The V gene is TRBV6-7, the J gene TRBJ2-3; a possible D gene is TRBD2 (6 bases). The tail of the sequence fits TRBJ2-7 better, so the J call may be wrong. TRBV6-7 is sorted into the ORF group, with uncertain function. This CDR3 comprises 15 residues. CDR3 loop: CASSFARGPTDTQYF. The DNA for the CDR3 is TGTGCCAGCAGTTTCGCGCGGGGACCCACAGACACGCAGTACTTC.

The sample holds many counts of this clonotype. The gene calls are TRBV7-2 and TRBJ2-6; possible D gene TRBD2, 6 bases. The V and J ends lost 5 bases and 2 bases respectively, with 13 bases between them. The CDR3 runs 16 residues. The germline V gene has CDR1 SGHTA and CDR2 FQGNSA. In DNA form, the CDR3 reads TGTGCCAGCAGCCCAAGGCGGGGTCCTGGGGCCAACGTCCTGACTTTC. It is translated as CASSPRRGPGANVLTF.

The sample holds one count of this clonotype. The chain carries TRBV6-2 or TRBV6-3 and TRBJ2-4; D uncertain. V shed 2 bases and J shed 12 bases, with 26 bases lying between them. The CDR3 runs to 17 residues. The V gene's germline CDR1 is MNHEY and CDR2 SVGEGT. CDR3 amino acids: CASSYGHSVCVKDTQYF. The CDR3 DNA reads TGTGCCAGCAGTTACGGGCATTCTGTGTGTGTCAAAGACACTCAGTACTTC.

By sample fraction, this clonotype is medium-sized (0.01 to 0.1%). DNA for the CDR3: TGTGCCAGCAGTGAAGTTTCGGGAGGGGGTAGCTCCTACAATGAGCAGTTCTTC. It specifies CASSEVSGGGSSYNEQFF. The chain links TRBV6-1 to TRBJ2-1, with TRBD2 identical over 8 bases. The junction had 8 bases not matched to a gene; V was cut back by 1 base and J by 0 bases. Germline V lookup: CDR1 MNHNS, CDR2 SASEGT. This CDR3 has 18 residues.

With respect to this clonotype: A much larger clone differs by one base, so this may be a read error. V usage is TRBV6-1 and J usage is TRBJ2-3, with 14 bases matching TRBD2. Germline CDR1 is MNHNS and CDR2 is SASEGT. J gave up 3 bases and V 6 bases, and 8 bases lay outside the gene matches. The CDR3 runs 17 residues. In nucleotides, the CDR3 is TGTGCCAGCAGGGAGGGGACTAGCGGGAGAGTGACAGATACGCAGTATTTT. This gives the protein CASREGTSGRVTDTQYF.

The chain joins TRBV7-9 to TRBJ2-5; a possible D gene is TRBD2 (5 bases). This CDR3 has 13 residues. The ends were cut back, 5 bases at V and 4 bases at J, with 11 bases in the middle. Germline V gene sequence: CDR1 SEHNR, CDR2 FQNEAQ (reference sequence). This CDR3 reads CASSRTGSETQYF. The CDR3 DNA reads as TGTGCCAGCAGCAGGACGGGGTCAGAGACCCAGTACTTC.

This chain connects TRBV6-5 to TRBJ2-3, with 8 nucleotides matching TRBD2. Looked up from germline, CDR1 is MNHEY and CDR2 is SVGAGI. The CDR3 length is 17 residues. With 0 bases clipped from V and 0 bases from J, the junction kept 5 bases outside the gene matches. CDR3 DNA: TGTGCCAGCAGTTACTCGACTAGCGACACTAGCACAGATACGCAGTATTTT. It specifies CASSYSTSDTSTDTQYF.

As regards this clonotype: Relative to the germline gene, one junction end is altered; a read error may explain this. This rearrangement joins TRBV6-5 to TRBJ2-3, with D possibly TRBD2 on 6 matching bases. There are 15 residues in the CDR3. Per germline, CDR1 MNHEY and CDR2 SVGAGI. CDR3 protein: CASRSSFTSPETQYF. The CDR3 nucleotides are TGTGCCAGCCGTTCGTCCTTCACTAGCCCAGAGACGCAGTACTTT.

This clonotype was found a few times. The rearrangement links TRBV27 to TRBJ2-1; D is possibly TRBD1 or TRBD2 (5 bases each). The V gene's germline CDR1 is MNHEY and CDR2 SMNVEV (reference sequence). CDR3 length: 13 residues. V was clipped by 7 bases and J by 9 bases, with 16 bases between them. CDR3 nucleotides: TGTGCCAGCACCGGGGCGGTAGAGGGTGAGCAGTTCTTC. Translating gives CASTGAVEGEQFF.

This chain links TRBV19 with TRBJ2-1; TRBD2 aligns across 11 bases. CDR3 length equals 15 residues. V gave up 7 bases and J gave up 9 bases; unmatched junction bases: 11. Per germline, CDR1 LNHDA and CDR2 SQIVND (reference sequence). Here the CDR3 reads CASTKGSGRASEQFF. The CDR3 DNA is TGTGCCAGTACCAAGGGTAGCGGGAGGGCCAGTGAGCAGTTCTTC.